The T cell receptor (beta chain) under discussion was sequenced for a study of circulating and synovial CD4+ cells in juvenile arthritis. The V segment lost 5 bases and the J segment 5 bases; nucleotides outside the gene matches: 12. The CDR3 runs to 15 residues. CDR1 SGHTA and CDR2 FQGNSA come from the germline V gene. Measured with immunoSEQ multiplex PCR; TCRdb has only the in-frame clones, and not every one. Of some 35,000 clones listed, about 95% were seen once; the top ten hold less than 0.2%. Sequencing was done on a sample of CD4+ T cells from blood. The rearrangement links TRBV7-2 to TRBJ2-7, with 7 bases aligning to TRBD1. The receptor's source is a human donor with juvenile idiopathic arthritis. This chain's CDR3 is CASSRQGDLGNEQYF. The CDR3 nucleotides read TGTGCCAGCAGCCGTCAGGGGGATCTCGGAAACGAGCAGTACTTC.